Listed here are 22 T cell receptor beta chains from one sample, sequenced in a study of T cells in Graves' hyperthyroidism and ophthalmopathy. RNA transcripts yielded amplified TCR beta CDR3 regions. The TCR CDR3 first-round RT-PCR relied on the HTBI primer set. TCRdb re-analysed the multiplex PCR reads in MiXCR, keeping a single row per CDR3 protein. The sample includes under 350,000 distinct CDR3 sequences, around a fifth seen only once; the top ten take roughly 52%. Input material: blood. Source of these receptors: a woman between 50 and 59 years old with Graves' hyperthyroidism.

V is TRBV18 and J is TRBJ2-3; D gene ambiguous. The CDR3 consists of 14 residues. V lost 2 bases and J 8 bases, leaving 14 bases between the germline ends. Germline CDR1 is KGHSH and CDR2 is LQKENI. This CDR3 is CASSPREGSTTQYF. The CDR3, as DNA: TGTGCCAGCTCACCAAGGGAAGGGTCCACTACGCAGTATTTT.

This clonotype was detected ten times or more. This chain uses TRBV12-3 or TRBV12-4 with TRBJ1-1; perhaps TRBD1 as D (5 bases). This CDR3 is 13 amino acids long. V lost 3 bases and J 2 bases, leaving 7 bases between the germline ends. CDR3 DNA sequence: TGTGCCAGCAGTTTTACAGGAAACACTGAAGCTTTCTTT. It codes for CASSFTGNTEAFF.

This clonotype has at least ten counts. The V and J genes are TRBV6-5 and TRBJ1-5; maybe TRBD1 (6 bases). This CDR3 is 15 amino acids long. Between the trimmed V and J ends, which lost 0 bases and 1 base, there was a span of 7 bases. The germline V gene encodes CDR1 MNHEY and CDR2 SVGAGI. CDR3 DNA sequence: TGTGCCAGCAGTTACTCAGGGGGGAGCAATCAGCCCCAGCATTTT. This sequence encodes CASSYSGGSNQPQHF.

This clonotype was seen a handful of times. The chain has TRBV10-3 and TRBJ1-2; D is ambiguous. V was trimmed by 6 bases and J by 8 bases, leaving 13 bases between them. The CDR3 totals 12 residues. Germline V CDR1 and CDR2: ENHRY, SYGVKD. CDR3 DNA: TGTGCCATCAGGAGTGGAGGGAAGGGCTACACCTTC. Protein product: CAIRSGGKGYTF.

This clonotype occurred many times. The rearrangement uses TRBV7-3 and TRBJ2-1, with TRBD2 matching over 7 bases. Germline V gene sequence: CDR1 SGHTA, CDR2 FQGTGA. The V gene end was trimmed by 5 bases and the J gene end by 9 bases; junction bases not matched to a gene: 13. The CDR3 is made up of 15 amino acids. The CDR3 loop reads CASSNRAGVSGEQFF. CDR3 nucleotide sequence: TGTGCCAGCAGCAACCGTGCGGGAGTGTCGGGTGAGCAGTTCTTC.

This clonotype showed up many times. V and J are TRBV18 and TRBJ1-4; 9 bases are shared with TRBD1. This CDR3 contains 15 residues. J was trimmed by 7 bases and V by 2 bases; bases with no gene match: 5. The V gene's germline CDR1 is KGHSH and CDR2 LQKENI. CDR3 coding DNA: TGTGCCAGCTCACCAACAGGACAGGGGAGTGAAAAACTGTTTTTT. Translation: CASSPTGQGSEKLFF.

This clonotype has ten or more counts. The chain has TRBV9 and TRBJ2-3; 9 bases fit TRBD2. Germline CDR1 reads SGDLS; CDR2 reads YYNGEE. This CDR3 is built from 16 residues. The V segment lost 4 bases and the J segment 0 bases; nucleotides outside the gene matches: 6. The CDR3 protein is CASSPLAGHSTDTQYF. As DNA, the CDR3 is TGTGCCAGCAGCCCACTAGCGGGCCATAGCACAGATACGCAGTATTTT.

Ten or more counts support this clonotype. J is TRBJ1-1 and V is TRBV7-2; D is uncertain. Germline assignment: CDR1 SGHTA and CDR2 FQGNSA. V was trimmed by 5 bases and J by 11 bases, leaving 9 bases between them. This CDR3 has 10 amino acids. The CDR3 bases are TGTGCCAGCAGCCAAACAGCCGCTTTCTTT. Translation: CASSQTAAFF. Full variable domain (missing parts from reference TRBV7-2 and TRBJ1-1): GAGVSQSPSNKVTEKGKDVELRCDPISGHTALYWYRQSLGQGLEFLIYFQGNSAPDKSGLPSDRFSAERTGGSVSTLTIQRTQQEDSAVYLCASSQTAAFFGQGTRLTVV.

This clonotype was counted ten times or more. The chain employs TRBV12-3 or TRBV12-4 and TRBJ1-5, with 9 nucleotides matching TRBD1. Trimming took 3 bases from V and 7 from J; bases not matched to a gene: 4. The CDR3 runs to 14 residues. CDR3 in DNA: TGTGCCAGCAGTTTGAGACAGGGGGACCAGCCCCAGCATTTT. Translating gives CASSLRQGDQPQHF.

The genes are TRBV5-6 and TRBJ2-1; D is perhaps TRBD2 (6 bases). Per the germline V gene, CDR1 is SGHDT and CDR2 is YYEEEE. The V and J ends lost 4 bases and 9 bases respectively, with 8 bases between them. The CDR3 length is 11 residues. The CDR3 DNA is TGTGCCAGCAGCGGGCGGGGTGAGCAGTTCTTC. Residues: CASSGRGEQFF.

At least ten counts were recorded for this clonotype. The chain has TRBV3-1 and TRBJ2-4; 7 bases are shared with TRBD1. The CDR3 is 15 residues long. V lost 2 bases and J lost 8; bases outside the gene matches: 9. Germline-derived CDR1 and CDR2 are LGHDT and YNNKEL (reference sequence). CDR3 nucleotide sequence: TGTGCCAGCAGCCAAAGGGACAGATCTCCCCACATTCAGTACTTC. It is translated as CASSQRDRSPHIQYF. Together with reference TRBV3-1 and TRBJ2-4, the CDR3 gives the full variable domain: DTAVSQTPKYLVTQMGNDKSIKCEQNLGHDTMYWYKQDSKKFLKIMFSYNNKELIINETVPNRFSPKSPDKAHLNLHINSLELGDSAVYFCASSQRDRSPHIQYFGAGTRLSVL.

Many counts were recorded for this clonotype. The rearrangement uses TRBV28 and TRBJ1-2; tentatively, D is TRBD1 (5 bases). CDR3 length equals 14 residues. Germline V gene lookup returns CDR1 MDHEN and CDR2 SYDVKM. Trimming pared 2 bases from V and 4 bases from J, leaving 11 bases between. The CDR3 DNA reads TGTGCCAGCAGTTTAGAAGACAGTCTCTATGGCTACACCTTC. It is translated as CASSLEDSLYGYTF.

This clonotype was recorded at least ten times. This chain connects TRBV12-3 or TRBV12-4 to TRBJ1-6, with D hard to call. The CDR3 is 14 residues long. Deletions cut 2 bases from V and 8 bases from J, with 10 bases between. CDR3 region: CASSLRGPDSPLHF. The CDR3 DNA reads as TGTGCCAGCAGTTTACGGGGTCCTGATTCACCCCTCCACTTT.

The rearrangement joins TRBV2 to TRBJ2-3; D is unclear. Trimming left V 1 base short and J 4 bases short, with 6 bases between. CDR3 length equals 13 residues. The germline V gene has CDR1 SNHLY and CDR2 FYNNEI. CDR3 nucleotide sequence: TGTGCCAGCAGTGAAGTGACCGCAGATACGCAGTATTTT. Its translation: CASSEVTADTQYF.

The CDR3 is CASIVTAWSTDTQYF. The CDR3 nucleotides are TGTGCCAGCATCGTGACTGCTTGGAGCACAGATACGCAGTATTTT. This sequence joins TRBV12-3 or TRBV12-4 and TRBJ2-3; D call uncertain. This CDR3 region has 15 residues. The V and J ends lost 7 bases and 0 bases respectively, with 14 bases between them.

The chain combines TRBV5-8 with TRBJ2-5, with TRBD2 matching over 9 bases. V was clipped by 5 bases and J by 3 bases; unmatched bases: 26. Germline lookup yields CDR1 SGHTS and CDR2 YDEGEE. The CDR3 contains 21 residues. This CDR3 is CASSFSISAWREGWTEETQYF. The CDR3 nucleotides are TGTGCCAGCAGTTTTTCCATCTCGGCCTGGCGGGAGGGCTGGACCGAAGAGACCCAGTACTTC.

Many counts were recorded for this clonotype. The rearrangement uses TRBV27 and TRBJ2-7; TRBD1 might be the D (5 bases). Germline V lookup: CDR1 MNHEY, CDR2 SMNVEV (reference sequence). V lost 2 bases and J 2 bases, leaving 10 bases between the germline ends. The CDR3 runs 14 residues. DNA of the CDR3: TGTGCCAGCAGTTTAAGGAGACAGACCTACGAGCAGTACTTC. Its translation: CASSLRRQTYEQYF.

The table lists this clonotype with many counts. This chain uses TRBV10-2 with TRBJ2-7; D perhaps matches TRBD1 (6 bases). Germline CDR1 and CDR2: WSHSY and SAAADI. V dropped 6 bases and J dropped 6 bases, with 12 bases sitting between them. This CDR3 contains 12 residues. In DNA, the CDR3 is TGCGCCAGCAGCCAACAGGGTGGCGAGCAGTACTTC. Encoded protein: CASSQQGGEQYF.

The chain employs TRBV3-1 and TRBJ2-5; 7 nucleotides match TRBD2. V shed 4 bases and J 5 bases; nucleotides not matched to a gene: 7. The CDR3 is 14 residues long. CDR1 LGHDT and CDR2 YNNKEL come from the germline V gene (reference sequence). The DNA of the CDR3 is TGTGCCAGCAGCCCGGCGGGAGAAGTCGAGACCCAGTACTTC. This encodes CASSPAGEVETQYF.

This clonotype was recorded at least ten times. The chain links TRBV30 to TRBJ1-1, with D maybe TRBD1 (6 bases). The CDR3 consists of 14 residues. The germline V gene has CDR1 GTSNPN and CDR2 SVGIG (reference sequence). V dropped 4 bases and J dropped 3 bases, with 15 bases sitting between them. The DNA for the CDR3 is TGTGCCTGGAACCCGACAGGTAAACACACTGAAGCTTTCTTT. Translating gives CAWNPTGKHTEAFF.

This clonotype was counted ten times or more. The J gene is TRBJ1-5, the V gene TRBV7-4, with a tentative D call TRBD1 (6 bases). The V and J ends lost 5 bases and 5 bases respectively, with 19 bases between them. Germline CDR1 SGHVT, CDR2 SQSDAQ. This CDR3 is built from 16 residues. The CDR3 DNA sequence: TGTGCCAGCAGCACACCTCCGGGACACCATTATCAGCCCCAGCATTTT. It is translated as CASSTPPGHHYQPQHF.

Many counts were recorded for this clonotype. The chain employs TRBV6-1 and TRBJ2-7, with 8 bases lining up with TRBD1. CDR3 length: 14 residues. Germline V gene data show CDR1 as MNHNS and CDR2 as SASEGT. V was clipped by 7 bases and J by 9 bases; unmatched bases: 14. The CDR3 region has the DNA TGTGCCAGCATAGCAGGGGGCCCTACGAACCGGCAGTACTTC. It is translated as CASIAGGPTNRQYF.